Below, 14 T cell receptor beta chains from the same sample are listed, as sequenced in a study of immune characterization of retroperitoneal liposarcoma. TCRdb reprocessed the PCR reads via MiXCR and lists one record per CDR3 protein. The table shows some 11,000 distinct CDR3 sequences, with around a quarter occurring only once. Sequenced material: tumor tissue. These TCRs come from a male donor with retroperitoneal liposarcoma.

This clonotype was seen once. This rearrangement joins TRBV7-2 to TRBJ2-5; 7 bases are a match to TRBD2. Judging by the DNA end, TRBJ2-3 fits better; the J call may be wrong. Germline assignment: CDR1 SGHTA and CDR2 FQGNSA. The CDR3 covers 14 residues. The CDR3 loop reads CASSHPGQRGGQYF. DNA for the CDR3: TGTGCCAGCAGCCACCCCGGCCAGCGGGGAGGGCAGTATTTT.

This clonotype is medium-sized (0.01 to 0.1%) in the sample. The chain is built from TRBV7-2 and TRBJ2-1, with TRBD2 matching 14 bases. This CDR3 comprises 17 residues. The germline V gene has CDR1 SGHTA and CDR2 FQGNSA. The junction had 13 bases not matched to a gene; V was cut back by 5 bases and J by 10 bases. The CDR3 loop is CASSRGTSGSKSYEQFF. The CDR3 DNA reads as TGTGCCAGCAGCCGCGGGACTAGCGGGAGTAAGTCCTACGAGCAGTTCTTC. The full variable domain, in which reference TRBV7-2 and TRBJ2-1 provide the parts outside the CDR3, is GAGVSQSPSNKVTEKGKDVELRCDPISGHTALYWYRQSLGQGLEFLIYFQGNSAPDKSGLPSDRFSAERTGGSVSTLTIQRTQQEDSAVYLCASSRGTSGSKSYEQFFGPGTRLTVL.

This clonotype came up many times. The V gene is TRBV12-3 or TRBV12-4, the J gene TRBJ2-1; 14 nucleotides match TRBD2. Germline trimming cut 4 bases from V and 9 bases from J; bases unmatched to any gene: 5. The CDR3 is made up of 15 amino acids. The CDR3 DNA is TGTGCCAGCAGTTACGGGACTAGCGGGAGTGGTGAGCAGTTCTTC. Its translation: CASSYGTSGSGEQFF.

This clonotype was seen repeatedly, ten times or more. At one end the junction does not follow the germline gene, possibly because of a read error. Written as DNA, the CDR3 is TGTGCCAGCAGCCAGAGAGCGGGAGTCGTGGGTCGGTACTTC. As protein: CASSQRAGVVGRYF. The chain is built from TRBV6-1 and TRBJ2-1; 8 nucleotides align to TRBD2. The germline V gene encodes CDR1 MNHNS and CDR2 SASEGT. This CDR3 has 14 residues.

There are a few counts of this clonotype. The chain employs TRBV7-8 and TRBJ2-5, with D perhaps assigned TRBD1 or TRBD2 (5 bases each). CDR3 size: 15 residues. Per the germline V gene, CDR1 is SGHVS and CDR2 is FQNEAQ. V lost 4 bases and J 1 base, leaving 13 bases between the germline ends. The CDR3 region is CASSSIAGTQETQYF. CDR3 bases: TGTGCCAGCAGCTCTATAGCTGGGACCCAAGAGACCCAGTACTTC.

By frequency in the sample, this clonotype is medium-sized. The chain employs TRBV7-6 and TRBJ2-1; no definite D call. The tail of the sequence fits TRBJ2-7 better, so the J call may be wrong. Germline CDR1 is SGHVS and CDR2 is FNYEAQ. This CDR3 has 12 residues. CDR3 coding DNA: TGTGCCAGCAGCCCGGGCGACTACGAGCAGTACTTC. Encoded protein: CASSPGDYEQYF.

The genes are TRBV12-3 or TRBV12-4 and TRBJ1-2; no clear D gene. V dropped 1 base and J dropped 7 bases, with 10 bases sitting between them. This CDR3 is 13 amino acids long. For the CDR3, the DNA is TGTGCCAGCAGTTTAGGGGCAAAGGGTGGCTACACCTTC. Its protein product is CASSLGAKGGYTF.

This clonotype was counted between two and nine times. The gene calls are TRBV6-4 and TRBJ2-1; 10 positions agree with TRBD2. Trimming removed 6 bases from V and 5 bases from J; junction bases left unmatched: 7. This CDR3 is 15 amino acids long. From germline, CDR1 is MRHNA and CDR2 SNTAGT. DNA of the CDR3: TGTGCCAGCAGCGTAGCGGGGGGCACACACAATGAGCAGTTCTTC. It specifies CASSVAGGTHNEQFF.

This clonotype is judged medium-sized. V and J are TRBV10-3 and TRBJ2-1; D gene uncertain. The CDR3 covers 13 residues. Trimming left V 8 bases short and J 5 bases short, with 13 bases between. Germline CDR1 ENHRY, CDR2 SYGVKD. In DNA form, the CDR3 reads TGTGCCATCCGAGCGTCCACGGACAATGAGCAGTTCTTC. Its translation: CAIRASTDNEQFF.

At least ten counts were recorded for this clonotype. CDR3 residues: CATAKTPGVWPYNEQYF. CDR3 DNA: TGTGCCACCGCAAAAACCCCTGGGGTTTGGCCGTACAATGAGCAGTACTTC. This chain uses TRBV6-1 with TRBJ2-1; D is ambiguous. The end of the DNA fits TRBJ2-7 better, so the J call may be wrong. The CDR3 runs to 17 residues. Germline lookup yields CDR1 MNHNS and CDR2 SASEGT.

This clonotype was seen only a few times. The chain carries TRBV6-1 and TRBJ1-5, with a possible D match to TRBD1 (6 bases). This CDR3 contains 14 residues. Trimming stripped 5 bases from V and 2 bases from J, with 10 bases between. Germline V gene lookup returns CDR1 MNHNS and CDR2 SASEGT. CDR3 bases: TGTGCCAGCAGTCCCTCAGGGGGCAATCAGCCCCAGCATTTT. Translating gives CASSPSGGNQPQHF.

This clonotype was seen only a few times. The chain recombines TRBV12-3 or TRBV12-4 with TRBJ2-1, with D maybe TRBD2 (5 bases). CDR3 length: 13 amino acids. V was clipped by 5 bases and J by 13 bases, with 18 bases between them. The CDR3 reads CASSLEVGQTQFF. In nucleotides, the CDR3 is TGTGCCAGCAGTCTGGAGGTAGGGCAGACCCAGTTCTTC.

This chain links TRBV12-3 or TRBV12-4 with TRBJ2-2; 9 bases line up with TRBD1. This CDR3 is built from 14 residues. Trimming removed 8 bases from V and 2 bases from J; junction bases left unmatched: 3. This CDR3 is CASQGQGNTGELFF. In DNA form, the CDR3 reads TGTGCCAGCCAGGGACAGGGCAACACCGGGGAGCTGTTTTTT.

This clonotype was found many times. The genes are TRBV6-1 and TRBJ1-1, with D unclear. The CDR3 is 14 residues long. CDR1 and CDR2 (germline): MNHNS, SASEGT. V gave up 7 bases and J gave up 1 base, with 13 bases separating them. CDR3 loop: CASIGRLSNTEAFF. CDR3 DNA: TGTGCCAGCATTGGAAGGCTTTCGAACACTGAAGCTTTCTTT.